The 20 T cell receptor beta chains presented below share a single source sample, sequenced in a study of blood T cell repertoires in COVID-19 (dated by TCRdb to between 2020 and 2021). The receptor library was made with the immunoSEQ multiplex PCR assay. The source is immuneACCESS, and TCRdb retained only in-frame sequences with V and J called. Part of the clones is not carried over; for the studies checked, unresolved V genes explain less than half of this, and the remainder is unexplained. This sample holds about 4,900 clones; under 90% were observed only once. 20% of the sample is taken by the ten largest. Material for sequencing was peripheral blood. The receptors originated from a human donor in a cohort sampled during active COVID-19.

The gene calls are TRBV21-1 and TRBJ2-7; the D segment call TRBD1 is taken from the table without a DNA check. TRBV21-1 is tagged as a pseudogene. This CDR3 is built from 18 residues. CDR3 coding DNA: TGTGCCAGCAGCGTTGAGGGGGTGTTGGACAGACTCTCCTACGAGCAGTACTTC. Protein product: CASSVEGVLDRLSYEQYF.

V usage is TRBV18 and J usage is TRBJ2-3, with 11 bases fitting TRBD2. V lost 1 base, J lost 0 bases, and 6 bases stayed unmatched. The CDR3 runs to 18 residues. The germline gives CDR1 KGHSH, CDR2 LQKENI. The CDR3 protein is CASSPRSTSGTSTDTQYF. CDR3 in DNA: TGTGCCAGCTCACCACGGTCGACTAGCGGGACGAGCACAGATACGCAGTATTTT. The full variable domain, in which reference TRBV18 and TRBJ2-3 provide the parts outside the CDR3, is NAGVMQNPRHLVRRRGQEARLRCSPMKGHSHVYWYRQLPEEGLKFMVYLQKENIIDESGMPKERFSAEFPKEGPSILRIQQVVRGDSAAYFCASSPRSTSGTSTDTQYFGPGTRLTVL.

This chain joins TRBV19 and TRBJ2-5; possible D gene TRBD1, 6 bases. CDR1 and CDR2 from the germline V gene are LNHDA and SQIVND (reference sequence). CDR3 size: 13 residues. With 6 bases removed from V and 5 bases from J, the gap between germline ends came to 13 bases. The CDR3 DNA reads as TGTGCCAGTAGAATGAATCAGGGGGAGACCCAGTACTTC. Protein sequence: CASRMNQGETQYF. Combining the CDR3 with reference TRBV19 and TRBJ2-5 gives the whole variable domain DGGITQSPKYLFRKEGQNVTLSCEQNLNHDAMYWYRQDPGQGLRLIYYSQIVNDFQKGDIAEGYSVSREKKESFPLTVTSAQKNPTAFYLCASRMNQGETQYFGPGTRLLVL.

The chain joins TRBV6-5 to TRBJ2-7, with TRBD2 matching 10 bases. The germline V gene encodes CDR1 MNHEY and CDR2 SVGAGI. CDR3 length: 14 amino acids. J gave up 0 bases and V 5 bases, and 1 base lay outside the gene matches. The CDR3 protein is CASSPSGSSYEQYF. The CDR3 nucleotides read TGTGCCAGCAGTCCTAGCGGGAGCTCCTACGAGCAGTACTTC.

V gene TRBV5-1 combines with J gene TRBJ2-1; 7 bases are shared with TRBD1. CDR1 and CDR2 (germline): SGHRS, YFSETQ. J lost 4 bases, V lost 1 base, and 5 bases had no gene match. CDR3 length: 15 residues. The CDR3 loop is CASSLPGQSYNEQFF. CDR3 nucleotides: TGCGCCAGCAGCTTGCCGGGACAGTCTTACAATGAGCAGTTCTTC.

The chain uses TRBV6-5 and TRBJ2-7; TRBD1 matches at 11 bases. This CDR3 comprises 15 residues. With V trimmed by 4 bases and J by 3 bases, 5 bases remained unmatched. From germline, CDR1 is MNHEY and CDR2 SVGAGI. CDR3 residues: CASSSPGQGVYEQYF. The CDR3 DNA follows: TGTGCCAGCAGTTCCCCGGGACAGGGGGTCTACGAGCAGTACTTC.

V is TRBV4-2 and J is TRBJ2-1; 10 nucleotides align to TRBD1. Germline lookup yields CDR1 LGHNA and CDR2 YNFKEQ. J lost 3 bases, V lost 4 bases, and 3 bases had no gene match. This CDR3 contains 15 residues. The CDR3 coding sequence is TGTGCCAGCAGCCCCAGGACAGGGGGCTACAATGAGCAGTTCTTC. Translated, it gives CASSPRTGGYNEQFF.

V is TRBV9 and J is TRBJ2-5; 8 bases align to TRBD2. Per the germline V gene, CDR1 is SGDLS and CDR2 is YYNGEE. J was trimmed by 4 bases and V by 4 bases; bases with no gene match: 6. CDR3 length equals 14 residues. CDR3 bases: TGTGCCAGCAGCCCGCGCGGGGGGCGAGAGACCCAGTACTTC. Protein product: CASSPRGGRETQYF.

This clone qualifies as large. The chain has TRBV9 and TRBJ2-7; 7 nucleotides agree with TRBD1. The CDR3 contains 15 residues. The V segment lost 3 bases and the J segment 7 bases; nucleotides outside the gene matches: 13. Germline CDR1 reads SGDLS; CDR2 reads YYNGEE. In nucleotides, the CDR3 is TGTGCCAGCAGCGGACAGGGTCTCCTCAAAGAGGAGCAGTACTTC. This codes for CASSGQGLLKEEQYF.

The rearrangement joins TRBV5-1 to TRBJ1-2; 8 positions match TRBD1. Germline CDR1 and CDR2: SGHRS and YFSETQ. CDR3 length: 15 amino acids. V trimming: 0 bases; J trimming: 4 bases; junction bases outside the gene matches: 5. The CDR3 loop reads CASSLDGTGSYGYTF. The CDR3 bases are TGCGCCAGCAGCTTGGACGGGACAGGAAGCTATGGCTACACCTTC.

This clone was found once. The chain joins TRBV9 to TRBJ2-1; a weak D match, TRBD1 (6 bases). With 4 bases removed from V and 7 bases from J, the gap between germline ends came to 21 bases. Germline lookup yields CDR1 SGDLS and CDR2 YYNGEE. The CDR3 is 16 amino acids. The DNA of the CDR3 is TGTGCCAGCAGCCCCCGTCTTGAGGGGGTTATAAATGAGCAGTTCTTC. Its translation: CASSPRLEGVINEQFF.

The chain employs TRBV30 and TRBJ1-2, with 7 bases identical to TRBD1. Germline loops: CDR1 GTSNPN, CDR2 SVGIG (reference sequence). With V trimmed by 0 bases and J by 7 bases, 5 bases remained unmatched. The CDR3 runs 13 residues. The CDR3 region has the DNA TGTGCCTGGAGTGTTTCCAGGGGGGCTGGCTACACCTTC. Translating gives CAWSVSRGAGYTF.

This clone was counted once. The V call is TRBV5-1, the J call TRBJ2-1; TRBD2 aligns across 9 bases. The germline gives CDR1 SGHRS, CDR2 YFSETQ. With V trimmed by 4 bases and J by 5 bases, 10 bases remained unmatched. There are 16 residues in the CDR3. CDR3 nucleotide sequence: TGCGCCAGCAGCGAGCTAGCACTAGCGGGCCACAATGAGCAGTTCTTC. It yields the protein CASSELALAGHNEQFF.

The CDR3 loop is CASSLGRVAGANNEQFF. CDR3 bases: TGCGCCAGCAGCTTGGGACGAGTAGCGGGAGCGAATAATGAGCAGTTCTTC. The chain employs TRBV5-1 and TRBJ2-1; TRBD2 agrees at 9 bases. Germline V gene sequence: CDR1 SGHRS, CDR2 YFSETQ. V dropped 0 bases and J dropped 7; count of bases not matched to a gene: 11. There are 17 residues in the CDR3.

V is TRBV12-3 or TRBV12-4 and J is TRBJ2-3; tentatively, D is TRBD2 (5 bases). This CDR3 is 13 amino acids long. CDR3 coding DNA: TGTGTCTGCAGCCCAGCGGATTCAGATACGCAGTATTTT. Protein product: CVCSPADSDTQYF.

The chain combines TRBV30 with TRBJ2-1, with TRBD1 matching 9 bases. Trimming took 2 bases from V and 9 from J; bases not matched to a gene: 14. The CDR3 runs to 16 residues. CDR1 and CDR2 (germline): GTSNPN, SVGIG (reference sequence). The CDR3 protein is CAWSPPGQGLVGEQFF. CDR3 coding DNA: TGTGCCTGGAGTCCCCCGGGACAGGGTCTAGTAGGTGAGCAGTTCTTC. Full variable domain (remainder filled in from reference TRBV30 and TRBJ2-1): SQTIHQWPATLVQPVGSPLSLECTVEGTSNPNLYWYRQAAGRGLQLLFYSVGIGQISSEVPQNLSASRPQDRQFILSSKKLLLSDSGFYLCAWSPPGQGLVGEQFFGPGTRLTVL.

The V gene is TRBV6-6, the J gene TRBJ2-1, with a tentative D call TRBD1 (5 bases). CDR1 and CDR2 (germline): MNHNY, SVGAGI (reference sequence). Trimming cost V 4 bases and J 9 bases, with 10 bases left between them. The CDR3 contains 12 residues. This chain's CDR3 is CASSSATGEQFF. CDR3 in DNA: TGTGCCAGCAGTTCGGCTACAGGTGAGCAGTTCTTC.

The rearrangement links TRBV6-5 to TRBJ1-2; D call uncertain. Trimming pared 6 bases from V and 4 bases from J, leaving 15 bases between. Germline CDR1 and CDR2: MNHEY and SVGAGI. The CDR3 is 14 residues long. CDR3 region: CASRPGRGIYGYTF. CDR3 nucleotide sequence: TGTGCCAGCAGACCCGGACGAGGGATCTATGGCTACACCTTC.

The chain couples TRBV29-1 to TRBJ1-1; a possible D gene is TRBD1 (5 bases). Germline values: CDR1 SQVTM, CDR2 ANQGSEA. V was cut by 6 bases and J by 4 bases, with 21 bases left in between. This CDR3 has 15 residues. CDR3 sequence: CSVSPAGGGGTEAFF. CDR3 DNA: TGCAGCGTCTCCCCCGCAGGTGGGGGGGGCACTGAAGCTTTCTTT. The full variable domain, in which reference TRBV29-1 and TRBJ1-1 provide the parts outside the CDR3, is SAVISQKPSRDICQRGTSLTIQCQVDSQVTMMFWYRQQPGQSLTLIATANQGSEATYESGFVIDKFPISRPNLTFSTLTVSNMSPEDSSIYLCSVSPAGGGGTEAFFGQGTRLTVV.

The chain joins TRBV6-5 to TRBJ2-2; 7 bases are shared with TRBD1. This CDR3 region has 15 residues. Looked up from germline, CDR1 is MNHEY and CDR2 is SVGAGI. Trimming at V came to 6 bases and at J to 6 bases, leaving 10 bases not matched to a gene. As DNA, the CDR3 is TGTGCCAGCAGGTCCGGACAGGCCTTACCCGGGGAGCTGTTTTTT. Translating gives CASRSGQALPGELFF.